These T cell receptor beta chains were read from a single sample in a study of chemoradiotherapy in HPV16-positive cancers. Data came from immunoSEQ multiplex PCR; TCRdb stores just in-frame clones and leaves some out. Of about 35,000 clones listed, about 90% are singletons. The source material was blood, sampled from a patient who underwent chemoradiotherapy. Source of these receptors: a human donor with HPV-associated anogenital cancer. Each CDR3 is given with its conserved first and last residue. The D gene is left open where the match is weak. Clone size is given for some rows only: seen once, a few or many times, or a class if the clone is expanded.

>TRBJ2-5|NA|TRBD1|TRBV9
TGTGCCAGCAGCGTCCGGACAGGGGGCGGCGAGACCCAGTACTTC
CASSVRTGGGETQYF
>TRBJ1-1|NA|NA|TRBV20-1
TGCAGTGCTAGAGATAGGGGGGAAGCTTTCTTT
CSARDRGEAFF
>TRBJ2-6|NA|TRBD1|TRBV27
TGTGCCAGCAGTCAAAGGCCGGGACAGGGTCTGTGGGCCAACGTCCTGACTTTC
CASSQRPGQGLWANVLTF
>TRBJ1-6|NA|NA|TRBV4-1
TGCGCCAGCAGCCAAAGTAGGCGGGTTAATTCACCCCTCCACTTT
CASSQSRRVNSPLHF
>TRBJ2-5|once|NA|TRBV6-1
TGTGCCAGCAGTGAGGGGGGGGCGGCGAGGGAGACCCAGTACTTC
CASSEGGAARETQYF
>TRBJ1-1|NA|NA|TRBV11-3
TGTGCCAGCAGGTCAGTGGGGGTAGGAGGCACTGAAGCTTTCTTT
CASRSVGVGGTEAFF
>TRBJ1-1|NA|NA|TRBV7-8
TGTGCCAGCAGCAGAAACACCAACAAGGGCACTGAAGCTTTCTTT
CASSRNTNKGTEAFF
>TRBJ2-5|NA|NA|TRBV7-9
TGTGCCAGCAGCTTAGCAACCTGGACGGAGAAAGAGACCCAGTACTTC
CASSLATWTEKETQYF
>TRBJ1-1|once|NA|TRBV7-8
TGTGCCAGCAGCTTACCCCAGTTACCCGACACTGAAGCTTTCTTT
CASSLPQLPDTEAFF
>TRBJ2-7|NA|NA|TRBV5-4
TGTGCCAGCAGCTTCTCACAGGGTTCCTACGAGCAGTACTTC
CASSFSQGSYEQYF
>TRBJ1-5|NA|TRBD1|TRBV5-6
TGTGCCAGCAGCTTGAAGGAGGGACAGGGGTTTCAGCCCCAGCATTTT
CASSLKEGQGFQPQHF